These 32 T cell receptor beta chains were sequenced from one sample in a study of shared clonotypes between healthy human individuals (dated by TCRdb to about 2020). The library came from the immunoSEQ multiplex PCR assay. The table comes from immuneACCESS by way of TCRdb, which keeps in-frame sequences with V and J called. Part of the clones is missing from these tables; in studies checked, under half for an unresolved V gene and the rest for unknown reasons. The sample table shows about 1.5 million clones, and approximately 98% are seen once. The top ten constitute roughly 0.4% of the sample. The sample comprised naive CD4+ T cells sorted from blood. The cell subset or site label here, explained by the study, means: CD45RA+ positively selected. The receptors shown here come from a man aged 25 to 45 in good health.

The CDR3 DNA follows: TGTGCCAGCAGCCCAGCCCCTGGGAGCCAAGAGACCCAGTACTTC. It codes for CASSPAPGSQETQYF. The chain couples TRBV7-7 to TRBJ2-5; a weak D match, TRBD2 (5 bases). Trimming cost V 5 bases and J 1 base, with 14 bases left between them. Germline V CDR1 and CDR2: SSHAT, FNYEAQ (reference sequence). The CDR3 loop spans 15 amino acids.

The rearrangement joins TRBV6-6 to TRBJ1-2, with unresolved D. The ends were cut back, 0 bases at V and 5 bases at J, with 7 bases in the middle. The CDR3 runs 13 residues. Germline V gene sequence: CDR1 MNHNY, CDR2 SVGAGI (reference sequence). This CDR3 is CASSYSPAYGYTF. The CDR3 region has the DNA TGTGCCAGCAGTTACTCCCCCGCATATGGCTACACCTTC.

This chain connects TRBV6-5 to TRBJ1-2, with TRBD1 matching 10 bases. The CDR3 totals 12 residues. CDR1 is MNHEY, CDR2 SVGAGI, per germline. The CDR3 protein is CASGQGGHGYTF. CDR3 coding DNA: TGTGCTAGCGGACAGGGGGGACATGGCTACACCTTC.

This chain joins TRBV10-3 and TRBJ2-4; TRBD1 agrees at 12 bases. V lost 3 bases, J lost 1 base, and 4 bases stayed unmatched. The V gene's germline CDR1 is ENHRY and CDR2 SYGVKD. The CDR3 spans 17 residues. The CDR3 nucleotides read TGTGCCATCAGTGATCGGGACAGGGGGCAGGCCAAAAACATTCAGTACTTC. Protein: CAISDRDRGQAKNIQYF.

CDR3 protein: CASSIGTGGSYEQYF. CDR3 in DNA: TGTGCCAGCAGCATAGGGACAGGGGGCTCCTACGAGCAGTACTTC. The chain recombines TRBV9 with TRBJ2-7, with 11 positions matching TRBD1. Per the germline V gene, CDR1 is SGDLS and CDR2 is YYNGEE. The V and J ends lost 4 bases and 0 bases, in that order; junction bases with no gene match: 3. The CDR3 runs to 15 residues.

This chain joins TRBV5-4 and TRBJ2-7; maybe TRBD1 (6 bases). Per the germline V gene, CDR1 is SGHNT and CDR2 is YYREEE (reference sequence). CDR3 size: 14 residues. V dropped 0 bases and J dropped 2 bases, with 9 bases sitting between them. The CDR3 nucleotides are TGTGCCAGCAGCTTGGAACAGGGTACCTACGAGCAGTACTTC. Translating gives CASSLEQGTYEQYF. The entire variable domain, with the rest obtained from reference TRBV5-4 and TRBJ2-7, is as follows: ETGVTQSPTHLIKTRGQQVTLRCSSQSGHNTVSWYQQALGQGPQFIFQYYREEENGRGNFPPRFSGLQFPNYSSELNVNALELDDSALYLCASSLEQGTYEQYFGPGTRLTVT.

This clone is a singleton in its sample. V usage is TRBV7-8 and J usage is TRBJ2-1; possible D gene TRBD2, 6 bases. V shed 5 bases and J shed 5 bases, with 19 bases lying between them. The CDR3 has 16 residues. Germline V gene sequence: CDR1 SGHVS, CDR2 FQNEAQ. The CDR3 region has the DNA TGTGCCAGCAGCGCCGGGAGATGGGAAATCCACAATGAGCAGTTCTTC. The encoded protein is CASSAGRWEIHNEQFF.

The CDR3 is CASEPAGRVAYEQYF. The CDR3 DNA reads as TGTGCCAGCGAACCCGCCGGGAGAGTCGCCTACGAGCAGTACTTC. The chain is built from TRBV28 and TRBJ2-7, with D perhaps TRBD2 (6 bases). Germline CDR1 reads MDHEN; CDR2 reads SYDVKM. The V end lost 8 bases, the J end lost 2 bases, and 19 bases lay between the germline ends. This CDR3 is 15 amino acids long.

V and J are TRBV30 and TRBJ1-1, with D possibly being TRBD1 (5 bases). V lost 5 bases and J lost 1, with 11 bases in between. The CDR3 is 13 residues long. Germline assignment: CDR1 GTSNPN and CDR2 SVGIG (reference sequence). The CDR3: CAWGAQANTEAFF. The CDR3 DNA follows: TGTGCCTGGGGGGCTCAAGCGAACACTGAAGCTTTCTTT.

This rearrangement joins TRBV19 to TRBJ2-5, with 11 bases lining up with TRBD2. Germline V gene data show CDR1 as LNHDA and CDR2 as SQIVND (reference sequence). V lost 5 bases and J lost 4; bases outside the gene matches: 6. The CDR3 contains 15 residues. The CDR3 protein is CASSFLAGGSETQYF. The CDR3 DNA is TGTGCCAGTAGTTTCCTAGCGGGAGGTTCAGAGACCCAGTACTTC. Based on the CDR3 plus reference TRBV19 and TRBJ2-5, the full variable domain is DGGITQSPKYLFRKEGQNVTLSCEQNLNHDAMYWYRQDPGQGLRLIYYSQIVNDFQKGDIAEGYSVSREKKESFPLTVTSAQKNPTAFYLCASSFLAGGSETQYFGPGTRLLVL.

This chain uses TRBV7-9 with TRBJ2-7; D remains unclear. Germline-derived CDR1 and CDR2 are SEHNR and FQNEAQ (reference sequence). The CDR3 spans 13 residues. Trimming removed 4 bases at V and 12 bases at J, with 19 bases between. Written as DNA, the CDR3 is TGTGCCAGCAGCTCCTCAGCCGGTTTGTTACGGTACTTC. Amino acids: CASSSSAGLLRYF.

The rearrangement links TRBV30 to TRBJ2-2; no firm D call. From germline, CDR1 is GTSNPN and CDR2 SVGIG (reference sequence). This CDR3 contains 14 residues. V lost 0 bases and J 7 bases, leaving 12 bases between the germline ends. CDR3 sequence: CAWSVPPRVGELFF. For the CDR3, the DNA is TGTGCCTGGAGTGTTCCCCCACGGGTCGGGGAGCTGTTTTTT.

Concerning this clone: This specimen includes other DNA sequences encoding the same CDR3. This chain links TRBV5-6 with TRBJ1-5; D possibly corresponds to TRBD1 (5 bases). The V and J ends lost 4 bases and 5 bases respectively, with 10 bases between them. In germline, CDR1 is SGHDT, CDR2 YYEEEE. The CDR3 has 13 amino acids. CDR3 loop: CASSLDRDQPQHF. The CDR3 DNA follows: TGTGCCAGCAGCCTCGACAGAGATCAGCCCCAGCATTTT.

CDR3 sequence (DNA): TGTGCCAGCAGCGCGACCGGGACAGGGGGCGGGGAGCAGTTCTTC. Amino acid sequence: CASSATGTGGGEQFF. The gene calls are TRBV9 and TRBJ2-1, with 12 bases that match TRBD1. The CDR3 contains 15 residues. V dropped 3 bases and J dropped 10; count of bases not matched to a gene: 8. Germline V gene sequence: CDR1 SGDLS, CDR2 YYNGEE.

The chain has TRBV6-6 and TRBJ2-7; possibly TRBD1 for D (6 bases). Germline CDR1 MNHNY, CDR2 SVGAGI (reference sequence). The V and J ends lost 0 bases and 4 bases respectively, with 10 bases between them. CDR3 size: 14 residues. The chain's CDR3 is CASSYSQGRYEQYF. DNA of the CDR3: TGTGCCAGCAGTTACTCTCAGGGGCGTTACGAGCAGTACTTC.

The CDR3 nucleotides read TGTGCCAGCAGTTACCCCCCTTCAAATACGCAGTATTTT. As protein: CASSYPPSNTQYF. This chain connects TRBV6-5 to TRBJ2-3; unclear D gene. Trimming took 2 bases from V and 7 from J, leaving 10 bases between them. The CDR3 is made up of 13 amino acids. Germline CDR1 MNHEY, CDR2 SVGAGI.

The chain carries TRBV19 and TRBJ2-7, with 7 nucleotides matching TRBD1. Per the germline V gene, CDR1 is LNHDA and CDR2 is SQIVND (reference sequence). Trimming cost V 5 bases and J 2 bases; bases outside gene matches: 9. The CDR3 sequence is 15 residues long. The CDR3 region has the DNA TGTGCCAGTAGTCTCCACGGACAGGCCCCCTACGAGCAGTACTTC. Translated, it gives CASSLHGQAPYEQYF. The full variable domain, completed using reference TRBV19 and TRBJ2-7, is DGGITQSPKYLFRKEGQNVTLSCEQNLNHDAMYWYRQDPGQGLRLIYYSQIVNDFQKGDIAEGYSVSREKKESFPLTVTSAQKNPTAFYLCASSLHGQAPYEQYFGPGTRLTVT.

The chain couples TRBV5-6 to TRBJ2-5; 12 bases are a match to TRBD2. Germline lookup yields CDR1 SGHDT and CDR2 YYEEEE. The CDR3 runs to 16 residues. V shed 2 bases and J 4 bases; nucleotides not matched to a gene: 6. Here the CDR3 reads CASSLLAGGRGETQYF. CDR3 in DNA: TGTGCCAGCAGCTTACTAGCGGGAGGTCGAGGAGAGACCCAGTACTTC.

The chain uses TRBV4-1 and TRBJ2-7; 7 bases map to TRBD1. The CDR3 runs 16 residues. Germline loops: CDR1 MGHRA, CDR2 YSYEKL. Germline trimming cut 4 bases from V and 0 bases from J; bases unmatched to any gene: 9. The CDR3 region is CASSRQGDVSSYEQYF. CDR3 DNA sequence: TGCGCCAGCAGCCGGCAGGGGGATGTTAGCTCCTACGAGCAGTACTTC.

The V and J genes are TRBV10-1 and TRBJ2-1; TRBD1 matches at 10 bases. The CDR3 sequence is 16 residues long. V trimming: 3 bases; J trimming: 6 bases; junction bases outside the gene matches: 8. Germline assignment: CDR1 WNHNN and CDR2 SYGVQD (reference sequence). The CDR3 DNA is TGCGCCAGCAGTGATTATGGGACAGGGGCTCTCAATGAGCAGTTCTTC. It is translated as CASSDYGTGALNEQFF.

V usage is TRBV5-6 and J usage is TRBJ2-1; no firm D call. Germline CDR1 and CDR2: SGHDT and YYEEEE. V was pared by 0 bases and J by 3 bases, with 13 bases between. The CDR3 spans 16 residues. This chain's CDR3 is CASSLAMRTHYNEQFF. DNA of the CDR3: TGTGCCAGCAGCTTGGCTATGCGAACTCACTACAATGAGCAGTTCTTC.

This clone has just one count. This chain links TRBV6-4 with TRBJ1-1; tentative D call: TRBD1 (6 bases). CDR1 MRHNA and CDR2 SNTAGT come from the germline V gene. The CDR3 is 13 residues long. The V gene lost 3 bases and the J gene lost 1 base, with 6 bases spanning the gap. The chain's CDR3 is CASSEQGNTEAFF. For the CDR3, the DNA is TGTGCCAGCAGTGAACAGGGGAACACTGAAGCTTTCTTT.

This chain uses TRBV5-6 with TRBJ2-5, with 7 bases identical to TRBD2. Looked up from germline, CDR1 is SGHDT and CDR2 is YYEEEE. The CDR3 is 15 residues long. J lost 5 bases, V lost 4 bases, and 11 bases had no gene match. CDR3 bases: TGTGCCAGCAGCAGAAGGCTAGCGGTTTCGGAGACCCAGTACTTC. Protein sequence: CASSRRLAVSETQYF.

The rearrangement links TRBV5-4 to TRBJ2-7, with TRBD1 matching 7 bases. The ends lost 3 bases at V and 0 bases at J; junction bases unmatched: 9. The CDR3 length is 16 residues. Germline-derived CDR1 and CDR2 are SGHNT and YYREEE (reference sequence). The CDR3 coding sequence is TGTGCCAGCAGCTCACAGGGGTTAGGGGTCTCCTACGAGCAGTACTTC. It encodes CASSSQGLGVSYEQYF.

The V gene is TRBV6-1, the J gene TRBJ2-7; D ambiguous. The CDR3 contains 13 residues. V was cut by 7 bases and J by 0 bases, with 10 bases left in between. Per the germline V gene, CDR1 is MNHNS and CDR2 is SASEGT. The CDR3: CASTTELSYEQYF. The CDR3 region has the DNA TGTGCCAGCACCACGGAGCTCTCCTACGAGCAGTACTTC.

The gene calls are TRBV29-1 and TRBJ2-7; 8 bases are a match to TRBD1. Germline trimming cut 1 base from V and 1 base from J; bases unmatched to any gene: 9. CDR3 length equals 16 residues. CDR1 is SQVTM and CDR2 is ANQGSEA in the germline V gene. In nucleotides, the CDR3 is TGCAGCGTTGAAGGACATAAACAGGGGGATTCCTACGAGCAGTACTTC. The encoded protein is CSVEGHKQGDSYEQYF.

The V call is TRBV2, the J call TRBJ2-3, with 7 nucleotides matching TRBD1. This CDR3 is built from 14 residues. J lost 3 bases, V lost 8 bases, and 8 bases had no gene match. Germline V gene sequence: CDR1 SNHLY, CDR2 FYNNEI. The CDR3 sequence: CASGLGGGTDTQYF. CDR3 coding DNA: TGTGCCAGCGGTTTAGGGGGCGGGACAGATACGCAGTATTTT.

The chain links TRBV5-1 to TRBJ2-2; the match to TRBD1 covers 10 bases. Germline CDR1 is SGHRS and CDR2 is YFSETQ. J lost 6 bases, V lost 4 bases, and 12 bases had no gene match. The CDR3 is 17 amino acids. As DNA, the CDR3 is TGCGCCAGCAGCCAAACCAACCGGGACAGGGGCGCCGGGGAGCTGTTTTTT. This codes for CASSQTNRDRGAGELFF.

This chain uses TRBV9 with TRBJ2-1; a weak D match, TRBD1 (5 bases). The CDR3 is 15 residues long. Per germline, CDR1 SGDLS and CDR2 YYNGEE. V was trimmed by 4 bases and J by 5 bases, leaving 16 bases between them. The CDR3 DNA is TGTGCCAGCAGCTCTAGTGGGGCAGAGAACAATGAGCAGTTCTTC. Its translation: CASSSSGAENNEQFF.

This rearrangement joins TRBV5-1 to TRBJ1-4; 7 bases agree with TRBD1. Trimming at V came to 4 bases and at J to 6 bases, leaving 6 bases not matched to a gene. The germline gives CDR1 SGHRS, CDR2 YFSETQ. The CDR3 runs to 14 residues. CDR3 nucleotides: TGCGCCAGCAGCCCTCGAGACAGGGATGAAAAACTGTTTTTT. The encoded protein is CASSPRDRDEKLFF. The full variable domain, with the rest looked up from reference TRBV5-1 and TRBJ1-4, is KAGVTQTPRYLIKTRGQQVTLSCSPISGHRSVSWYQQTPGQGLQFLFEYFSETQRNKGNFPGRFSGRQFSNSRSEMNVSTLELGDSALYLCASSPRDRDEKLFFGSGTQLSVL.

The chain carries TRBV27 and TRBJ2-7; tentatively, D is TRBD2 (6 bases). Germline V CDR1 and CDR2: MNHEY, SMNVEV (reference sequence). This CDR3 contains 14 residues. The V and J ends lost 5 bases and 2 bases respectively, with 13 bases between them. The CDR3 DNA reads TGTGCCAGCAGTCGAGCGGGCCCGCCCTACGAGCAGTACTTC. Translating gives CASSRAGPPYEQYF.

The V and J genes are TRBV25-1 and TRBJ1-1; the match to TRBD1 covers 12 bases. The CDR3 has 14 amino acids. After removal of 4 bases from V and 6 bases from J, the junction contained 3 bases not matched to a gene. Germline V gene data show CDR1 as MGHDK and CDR2 as SYGVNS. CDR3 amino acids: CASSGGQGASEAFF. CDR3 DNA sequence: TGTGCCAGCAGTGGGGGACAGGGGGCTTCTGAAGCTTTCTTT.